This T cell receptor beta chain appears in the sequencing data of a study of blood T cell repertoires in COVID-19. Study-wide context: Samples came from the United States, Italy and Spain, spanning acute and convalescent COVID-19.

Original analysis: How many nucleated cells were present was estimated from reference gene primer amplification. Data came from immunoSEQ multiplex PCR; TCRdb stores just in-frame clones and leaves some out. V and J calls and clone size are copied from that table; D and trimming were computed from the DNA. The sample yields around 130,000 clones, just under 90% seen once. The CDR3 is 14 amino acids. Trimming removed 0 bases from V and 5 bases from J, with 12 bases in between. Germline CDR1 is SGDLS and CDR2 is YYNGEE. The sequenced material came from peripheral blood. The V call is TRBV9, the J call TRBJ2-7; D unresolved. The TCR was taken from a woman older than 75 with acute or convalescent COVID-19. The CDR3 region is CASSVAFPPNEQYF. As DNA, the CDR3 is TGTGCCAGCAGCGTAGCCTTCCCTCCTAACGAGCAGTACTTC.